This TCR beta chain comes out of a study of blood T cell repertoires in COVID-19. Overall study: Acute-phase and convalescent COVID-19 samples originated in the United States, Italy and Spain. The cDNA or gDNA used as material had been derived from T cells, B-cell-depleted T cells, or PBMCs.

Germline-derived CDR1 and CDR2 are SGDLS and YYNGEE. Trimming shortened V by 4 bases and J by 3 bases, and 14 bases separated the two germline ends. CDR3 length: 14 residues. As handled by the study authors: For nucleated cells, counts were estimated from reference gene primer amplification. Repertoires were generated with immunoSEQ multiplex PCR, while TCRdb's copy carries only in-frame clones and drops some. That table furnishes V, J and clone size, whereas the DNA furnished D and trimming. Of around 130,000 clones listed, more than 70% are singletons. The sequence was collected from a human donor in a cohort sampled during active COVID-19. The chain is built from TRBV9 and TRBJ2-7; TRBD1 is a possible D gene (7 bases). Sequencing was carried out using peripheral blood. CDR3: CASSQGDFLYEQYF. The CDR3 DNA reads TGTGCCAGCAGCCAGGGGGACTTCCTCTACGAGCAGTACTTC.